Each of the 2 T cell receptor beta chains below was sequenced from the same sample in a study of cytomegalovirus exposure and HLA in healthy donors. This PCR relied on a set of 60 Vbeta primers and 13 Jbeta primers. The method was immunoSEQ multiplex PCR; TCRdb's version includes in-frame clones alone and lacks a portion of them. The sample includes roughly 160,000 clones, 75% to 90% of them seen just once. Sequencing was done on a sample of PBMCs. Receptors originate from a man between 18 and 35 years old in good health and CMV-seropositive.

Concerning this clone: In the same sample, other DNA sequences code for this CDR3. J is TRBJ2-3 and V is TRBV7-8; TRBD2 matches at 8 bases. The germline CDR1 and CDR2 sequences are SGHVS and FQNEAQ. The CDR3 has 16 residues. J was trimmed by 0 bases and V by 1 base; bases with no gene match: 3. CDR3 protein: CASSLVSGGSTDTQYF. The CDR3 DNA follows: TGTGCCAGCAGCTTAGTGAGCGGGGGAAGCACAGATACGCAGTATTTT.

The rearrangement uses TRBV9 and TRBJ2-1; 12 bases are a match to TRBD2. The CDR3 extends over 21 amino acids. Trimming removed 2 bases from V and 1 base from J; junction bases left unmatched: 16. Germline V gene sequence: CDR1 SGDLS, CDR2 YYNGEE. The CDR3, as DNA: TGTGCCAGCAGCGTTCTGGGTGGGGCTAGCGGGGGGGCAGGTTCCTACAATGAGCAGTTCTTC. This encodes CASSVLGGASGGAGSYNEQFF.